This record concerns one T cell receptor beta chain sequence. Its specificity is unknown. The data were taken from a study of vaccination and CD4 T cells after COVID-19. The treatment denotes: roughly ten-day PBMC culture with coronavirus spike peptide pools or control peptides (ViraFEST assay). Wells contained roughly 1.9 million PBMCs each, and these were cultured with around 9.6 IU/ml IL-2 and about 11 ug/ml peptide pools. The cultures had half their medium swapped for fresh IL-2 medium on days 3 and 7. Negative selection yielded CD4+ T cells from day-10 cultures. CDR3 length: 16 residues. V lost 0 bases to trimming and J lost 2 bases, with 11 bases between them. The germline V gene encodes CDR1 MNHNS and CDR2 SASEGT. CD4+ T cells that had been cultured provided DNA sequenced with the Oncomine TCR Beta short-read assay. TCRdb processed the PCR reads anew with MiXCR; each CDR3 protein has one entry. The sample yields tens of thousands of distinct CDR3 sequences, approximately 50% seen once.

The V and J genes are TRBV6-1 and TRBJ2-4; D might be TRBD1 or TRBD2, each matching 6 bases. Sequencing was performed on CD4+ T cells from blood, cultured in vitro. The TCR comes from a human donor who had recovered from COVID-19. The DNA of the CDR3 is TGTGCCAGCAGTGAAGCAGGGGGGTTGTCCAAAAACATTCAGTACTTC. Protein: CASSEAGGLSKNIQYF.